Following are 3 T cell receptor beta chains from one sample sequenced in a study of blood T cell repertoires in COVID-19. Generated by immunoSEQ multiplex PCR, the TCRdb table keeps only in-frame clones and is missing some. The sample records under 95,000 clones, about four fifths being singletons. Source material: peripheral blood. Receptors were obtained from a woman in her seventies with acute or convalescent COVID-19.

This clone has just one count. This rearrangement joins TRBV18 to TRBJ2-7, with TRBD1 matching over 7 bases. The CDR3 has 14 amino acids. CDR1 is KGHSH and CDR2 is LQKENI in the germline V gene. V was clipped by 9 bases and J by 3 bases; unmatched bases: 11. The CDR3 DNA reads as TGTGCCAGTACACAGGGGCAGGGCCGCTACGAGCAGTACTTC. Protein product: CASTQGQGRYEQYF. The full variable domain, its missing parts supplied by reference TRBV18 and TRBJ2-7, is NAGVMQNPRHLVRRRGQEARLRCSPMKGHSHVYWYRQLPEEGLKFMVYLQKENIIDESGMPKERFSAEFPKEGPSILRIQQVVRGDSAAYFCASTQGQGRYEQYFGPGTRLTVT.

The chain joins TRBV6-2 or TRBV6-3 to TRBJ2-5, with 7 bases lining up with TRBD1. Trimming at V came to 5 bases and at J to 5 bases, leaving 8 bases not matched to a gene. Germline CDR1 is MNHEY and CDR2 is SVGEGT. The CDR3 has 14 amino acids. Here the CDR3 reads CASSLADRPETQYF. The CDR3 bases are TGTGCCAGCAGTCTCGCGGACAGGCCGGAGACCCAGTACTTC.

The gene calls are TRBV12-3 or TRBV12-4 and TRBJ1-2; TRBD1 matches at 8 bases. Losses at the gene ends were 6 bases for V and 3 bases for J; bases not matched to a gene: 3. The CDR3 contains 13 residues. This CDR3 is CASSPGQDYGYTF. CDR3 nucleotides: TGTGCCAGCAGCCCGGGACAGGACTATGGCTACACCTTC.